This T cell receptor beta chain comes out of a study of cytomegalovirus exposure and HLA in healthy donors (TCRdb year 2017). About the study as a whole: An earlier analysis of several hundred of the donors reported roughly 270 Gb of sequence data and around 120 million unique TCR beta sequences from some 180 million T cells. The study aimed to test whether signatures of past pathogen exposure could be identified by cataloging public T cell receptors. An earlier analysis of 587 of the donors applied high-throughput TCR beta sequencing to assess whether each TCR beta V gene segment acted as functional or pseudogenic. Class I and class II HLA loci were covered by the typing at four-digit resolution. Using immunosequencing, the study profiled T cell repertoires from 640 or so subjects and related those repertoires to cytomegalovirus serostatus. On average, about 240,000 unique TCR beta nucleotide sequences were sequenced per donor among a few hundred genotyped donors of the cohort, with roughly 19% of those sequences being non-productive. A later analysis re-examined previously published TCR beta repertoires from about 700 donors and added high-resolution HLA genotyping to investigate patterns of TCR occurrence. Of the roughly 400 genotyped donors, approximately 80% fell in the genetic ancestry cluster associated with self-reported Caucasian donors. Typing coverage varied by locus: about 629-640 donors for A, B, C, DRB1 and DQB1; approximately 500 for DQA1; around 610 for DPA1; roughly 450 for DPB1. In a later genetic analysis, genome-wide SNP genotypes for about three fifths of the roughly 670 donors were used, and that subset was treated as a discovery cohort. In the later analysis, no new phenotypic data were used to find candidate immune exposures; instead, reliance was placed on TCR beta sequences and their occurrence across donors. Donor age, sex, ethnicity and CMV serostatus were compiled together with the repertoire data. To predict cytomegalovirus infection status, the study combined high-throughput TCR immunosequencing, statistical association of individual TCRs with disease status, and machine learning. Along with the roughly 670-subject first cohort, a separate validation cohort of more than 90 different subjects was used. An early release that covered fewer than 800 HLA-typed donors contained approximately 320 gigabases of sequencing data and around 80 million unique TCR sequences. Because of strong linkage in the cohort, four or five DR-DQ haplotypes were treated as single units for association and clustering. Every discovery cohort repertoire had been produced on one sequencing platform.

The cohort was made up of 500 to 850 healthy bone marrow donors. At the time of sampling, all cohort members were nominally healthy, though unrecorded immune exposures were likely present. The donor was CMV seropositive and was included in the group of almost 300 seropositive cohort members. Every donor gave a peripheral blood sample, and the peripheral blood mononuclear cells from that sample were used for TCR beta sequencing. The Qiagen DNeasy Blood Extraction Kit was used to extract genomic DNA from the blood cell samples. Points the paper makes about the study in general: In a later analysis, HLA-associated TCR beta chains showed more clonal expansion and lower generation probabilities than non-associated chains that were equally common. Because HLA typing was missing for some donors at each locus, association tests included only the typed subset. V-gene and J-gene trimming of TCR beta chains was associated with a missense DCLRE1C variant in a later genetic analysis, and the association was replicated in an independent cohort. The 87-base-pair reads could not distinguish some IMGT-functional V segments, including TRBV6-2 and TRBV6-3, so those segments were excluded. Presence/absence analyses assumed roughly uniform sequencing depth across donors, an assumption that may not hold. It was suggested by the authors that the approach could potentially be generalized to other disease states and immunological phenotypes. Because counts were too low, more than 15 rarely observed V segments, including chromosome 9 orphons, were excluded from the earlier analysis of under 650 of the donors. A total of 150 to 200 TCR beta chains were listed by the study as associated with cytomegalovirus. Specific HLA alleles were associated with roughly 17,000 TCR beta sequences at a false discovery rate of 0.05 in a later analysis. Linkage disequilibrium might explain the correlated functional status among segregating V segments, but an unknown experimental factor could not be excluded. When HLA alleles, especially DR and DQ, strongly co-occurred, attributing TCR associations to individual alleles was difficult. CMV serostatus was the only immune exposure information available for the cohort. Most TCR sequences were observed very rarely across donors, whereas some public TCRs were present in many individuals. The classifier was reported to diagnose cytomegalovirus status with high specificity and sensitivity in both the original cohort and the validation cohort. In an earlier analysis of under 600 of the donors, most TCR beta V segments were observed in productive rearrangements about 90% or about 30% of the time, broadly matching IMGT annotations. Most CMV-associated TCR beta chains appeared to be HLA-restricted in a later analysis, and the HLA associations seemed to be driven largely by CMV exposure. A cluster of highly shared sequence variants was judged likely to be a technical artifact of the sequencing pipeline. A further reported finding was that TCR beta sequences accurately predicted the HLA-A and HLA-B alleles for most subjects in the first cohort. According to a later genetic analysis, donors in an Asian-associated ancestry cluster had fewer N-insertions in productive TCRs than the approximately 630-donor mean. In a later analysis, several top co-occurrence clusters were reported to appear linked to parvovirus B19, influenza, CMV and Epstein-Barr virus. This cohort had only TCR beta chains sequenced, and the lack of alpha or paired-chain data limited which features could be detected. In vitro tests confirmed that a few of the cytomegalovirus-associated TCR beta chains recognize cytomegalovirus antigens. In a later analysis, TCR association rates were found to vary across HLA loci, with the most associated TCRs seen for DRB1 alleles and the fewest for HLA-C alleles.

The V end loses 4 bases and the J end loses 4 bases, and a stretch of 8 bases separates them. Based on the germline V gene (reference sequence), the CDR1 and CDR2 sequences are SGHKS and YYEKEE. The CDR3 has 12 amino acids, counting the end cysteine and phenylalanine. Kept here is only the CDR3 DNA, which spans 36 bases and is read in frame from base 1. Receptor amplification or capture employed the immunoSEQ multiplex PCR assay. The multiplex PCR relied on a mix of 60 forward primers for TCR Vbeta segments and 13 reverse primers for TCR Jbeta segments. Amplification of the CDR3 region of rearranged TCR beta genes was performed with a multiplex PCR assay on genomic DNA. On the Illumina HiSeq System, the amplified TCR beta libraries were sequenced as 87-base-pair reads. The original pipeline was this. Across the roughly 640 repertoires, a later analysis counted roughly 77 million unique TCR beta chains, roughly 11 million of which were shared by at least two donors. Raw reads were error-corrected and collapsed into unique sequences with a nearest-neighbor algorithm that merged closely related sequences to remove PCR and sequencing errors. To assign V, D and J gene segments, CDR3 sequences were aligned to IMGT reference sequences. Each retained sequence needed at least a six-nucleotide match to both a V gene segment and a J gene segment. A rearrangement counted as productive if the CDR3 had no stop codons and remained in frame with V and J, and every other rearrangement counted as non-productive. CDR3 was defined by IMGT convention, running from the second conserved V-encoded cysteine to the conserved J-encoded phenylalanine. In an earlier analysis of around 600 of the donors, sequences lacking an unambiguous match to a single V gene segment were excluded. In an earlier analysis of more than 500 of the donors, a V segment was called functional when productive rearrangements were above 56.7%, and segregating when the standard deviation between donors exceeded 5%. A statistical classification framework was built to diagnose cytomegalovirus status from the catalog of TCR beta chain sequences. In a later analysis, V and J genes were assigned by comparing TCR nucleotide sequences against IMGT/GENE-DB human TR gene sequences. In a later analysis, CDR3 sequences and most-parsimonious VDJ recombination scenarios were assigned using the TCRdist pipeline. In a later analysis, every TCR beta chain was defined by the combination of its CDR3 amino acid sequence and its V-gene family, and reads without a unique V-gene family were dropped. A later analysis removed 550 to 700 highly shared, low-generation-probability nucleotide sequences to deal with suspected cross-contamination and a sequencing artifact. A later analysis calculated a clonal expansion index for each public chain from normalized within-repertoire ranks of inferred template counts. In a later analysis, generation probabilities were computed using a VDJ recombination model fitted to out-of-frame rearrangements, and the results were checked against IGoR. Hypergeometric tests were used in a later analysis to score TCR-TCR, TCR-HLA and TCR-CMV co-occurrence, with a repertoire-size bias correction applied to the TCR pairs. To estimate false discovery rates, a later analysis permuted the HLA or CMV assignments 20 times. A later analysis grouped co-occurring TCRs with DBSCAN, adding TCRdist sequence similarity when clustering within HLA-allele-positive subsets. Repertoires with fewer than 30,000 or more than 120,000 public chains, plus five repertoires with anomalous nucleotide sharing, were excluded from co-occurrence clustering. TCRdb stores this immuneACCESS table with in-frame sequences only. Part of the clones is absent; in the studies checked, under half of the shortfall reflects unresolved V genes, and no reason is known for the rest. That table is the source of V, J and clone size, and D and trimming were worked out from the DNA. Here the sample has approximately 150,000 clones; 80% occur a single time. Jointly, the top ten make up about 9.6% of the sample.

As regards this clone: The antigen it recognizes is unknown. No much larger clone is present one base from it, and per-base qualities are unavailable.

Sequenced sample: PBMCs. The chain employs TRBV5-5 and TRBJ1-1, with no D gene named confidently. The receptor was derived from a man between 18 and 29 years old in good health and CMV-seropositive. The CDR3 here reads CASSPRGTEAFF. In nucleotides, the sequence is TGTGCCAGCAGCCCCCGGGGCACTGAAGCTTTCTTT.